The 24 T cell receptor beta chains below were found in one sample sequenced in a study of Ad26.COV2.S vaccination and SARS-CoV-2 variants. Treatment noted: over 15 received Ad26.COV2.S at low or high dose, single or two shots; a few received placebo; per-sample allocation not given. Each sample was drawn 63 days after the first injection (of vaccine or placebo). The data were produced by immunoSEQ multiplex PCR, yet TCRdb's version contains in-frame clones alone and is incomplete. There are about 680,000 clones in the sample; approximately 88% occur only once, and nearly 1.5% lies in the top ten. The starting material was peripheral blood, obtained in a trial of Ad26.COV2.S vaccine versus placebo. Every receptor here comes from a person between 18 and 65 years old who received the Ad26.COV2.S COVID-19 vaccine or a placebo.

The CDR3 bases are TGTGCCAGCAGCCGACCGGGACTAGCGGGGGCCAGGGATGAGCAGTTCTTC. Its protein product is CASSRPGLAGARDEQFF. V usage is TRBV6-6 and J usage is TRBJ2-1, with 14 positions matching TRBD2. Germline assignment: CDR1 MNHNY and CDR2 SVGAGI (reference sequence). Trimming cost V 6 bases and J 8 bases; bases outside gene matches: 12. There are 17 residues in the CDR3.

This clone was recorded once. This chain joins TRBV5-5 and TRBJ2-3; 11 bases match TRBD2. Trimming removed 6 bases from V and 2 bases from J; junction bases left unmatched: 5. The CDR3 totals 15 residues. Germline lookup yields CDR1 SGHKS and CDR2 YYEKEE (reference sequence). The CDR3 DNA sequence: TGTGCCAGCATCTTAGCGGGGGGGTCCACAGATACGCAGTATTTT. Translating gives CASILAGGSTDTQYF.

This chain connects TRBV7-2 to TRBJ2-7; 8 bases map to TRBD2. The V segment lost 1 base and the J segment 6 bases; nucleotides outside the gene matches: 8. This CDR3 comprises 15 residues. Germline V lookup: CDR1 SGHTA, CDR2 FQGNSA. The CDR3 protein is CASSLDPGLAREQYF. The CDR3 DNA reads as TGTGCCAGCAGCTTAGACCCCGGACTAGCCCGCGAGCAGTACTTC.

The chain couples TRBV3-1 (or the pseudogene TRBV3-2) to TRBJ2-1, with D perhaps being TRBD1 or TRBD2 (5 bases each). The ends were cut back, 7 bases at V and 2 bases at J, with 6 bases in the middle. Per germline, CDR1 LGHDT and CDR2 YNNKEL (reference sequence). The CDR3 spans 12 residues. CDR3 amino acids: CASTGPYNEQFF. CDR3 DNA: TGTGCCAGCACGGGGCCCTACAATGAGCAGTTCTTC.

V and J are TRBV7-9 and TRBJ2-5; the D is unclear. Germline V gene sequence: CDR1 SEHNR, CDR2 FQNEAQ (reference sequence). CDR3 length equals 12 residues. The V and J ends lost 1 base and 3 bases respectively, with 3 bases between them. CDR3 in amino acids: CASSLVEETQYF. The CDR3 DNA reads as TGTGCCAGCAGCTTAGTTGAAGAGACCCAGTACTTC.

The V call is TRBV27, the J call TRBJ1-6; no firm D call. Trimming pared 4 bases from V and 0 bases from J, leaving 7 bases between. The CDR3 covers 15 residues. Germline lookup yields CDR1 MNHEY and CDR2 SMNVEV (reference sequence). The CDR3 reads CASSSAGSYNSPLHF. In DNA, the CDR3 is TGTGCCAGCAGTTCCGCAGGCTCCTATAATTCACCCCTCCACTTT.

This chain uses TRBV24-1 with TRBJ2-3; 9 positions match TRBD2. Germline V lookup: CDR1 KGHDR, CDR2 SFDVKD. The CDR3 has 15 residues. V dropped 3 bases and J dropped 4; count of bases not matched to a gene: 4. The CDR3 reads CATSDPGTSSDTQYF. In DNA, the CDR3 is TGTGCCACCAGTGATCCCGGGACTAGCTCAGATACGCAGTATTTT.

The J gene is TRBJ2-7, the V gene TRBV6-5, with D possibly TRBD2 on 7 matching bases. The CDR3 spans 15 residues. Germline CDR1 MNHEY, CDR2 SVGAGI. Trimming pared 0 bases from V and 4 bases from J, leaving 13 bases between. This chain's CDR3 is CASSYSAGAQYEQYF. The CDR3 bases are TGTGCCAGCAGTTACTCGGCGGGGGCACAATACGAGCAGTACTTC.

The gene calls are TRBV6-4 and TRBJ1-2; D possibly corresponds to TRBD1 (6 bases). V was clipped by 4 bases and J by 8 bases, with 20 bases between them. The CDR3 loop spans 15 amino acids. Germline CDR1 and CDR2: MRHNA and SNTAGT. The CDR3 is CASSAQTGPLWGYTF. The CDR3 DNA reads TGTGCCAGCAGTGCCCAGACAGGACCGCTATGGGGCTACACCTTC.

This sequence joins TRBV5-4 and TRBJ2-1, with 8 bases matching TRBD2. Germline values: CDR1 SGHNT, CDR2 YYREEE (reference sequence). The CDR3 is 13 residues long. CDR3 sequence: CAISTSGSNEQFF. CDR3 coding DNA: TGTGCTATTTCGACCAGCGGGAGTAATGAGCAGTTCTTC.

This clone appeared a single time. This chain joins TRBV5-1 and TRBJ2-5, with D hard to call. The CDR3 totals 14 residues. V was clipped by 2 bases and J by 0 bases, with 8 bases between them. Germline values: CDR1 SGHRS, CDR2 YFSETQ. CDR3 region: CASSFTVYQETQYF. The CDR3 nucleotides read TGCGCCAGCAGCTTTACAGTGTACCAAGAGACCCAGTACTTC.

V is TRBV2 and J is TRBJ2-5; the D is unclear. CDR1 is SNHLY and CDR2 is FYNNEI in the germline V gene. Between the trimmed V and J ends, which lost 5 bases and 5 bases, there was a span of 12 bases. The CDR3 runs 13 residues. CDR3 DNA: TGTGCCAGCAGTCAACAAAGGCCCGAGACCCAGTACTTC. Amino acids: CASSQQRPETQYF.

Of note for this clone: Other DNA sequences in the sample encode the same CDR3. V usage is TRBV18 and J usage is TRBJ2-7, with D hard to call. V lost 3 bases and J 1 base, leaving 4 bases between the germline ends. The length of the CDR3 is 12 residues. Germline V gene data show CDR1 as KGHSH and CDR2 as LQKENI. Written as DNA, the CDR3 is TGTGCCAGCTCACCGGGATCCTACGAGCAGTACTTC. The encoded protein is CASSPGSYEQYF.

The chain has TRBV9 and TRBJ2-7, with D maybe TRBD1 (6 bases). The CDR3 sequence is 13 residues long. The germline V gene encodes CDR1 SGDLS and CDR2 YYNGEE. V was trimmed by 7 bases and J by 4 bases, leaving 15 bases between them. CDR3 DNA: TGTGCCAGCGGCCGGGACACCCCTTACGAGCAGTACTTC. This codes for CASGRDTPYEQYF. Full variable domain (remainder filled in from reference TRBV9 and TRBJ2-7): DSGVTQTPKHLITATGQRVTLRCSPRSGDLSVYWYQQSLDQGLQFLIQYYNGEERAKGNILERFSAQQFPDLHSELNLSSLELGDSALYFCASGRDTPYEQYFGPGTRLTVT.

This chain joins TRBV18 and TRBJ1-1, with 7 bases fitting TRBD1. The CDR3 runs 14 residues. The ends lost 0 bases at V and 4 bases at J; junction bases unmatched: 2. Germline V CDR1 and CDR2: KGHSH, LQKENI. CDR3 coding DNA: TGTGCCAGCTCACCACCCAGGGGGAGCACTGAAGCTTTCTTT. Residues: CASSPPRGSTEAFF.

This chain links TRBV6-5 with TRBJ1-6; 7 bases align to TRBD1. The germline gives CDR1 MNHEY, CDR2 SVGAGI. The CDR3 runs 14 residues. Trimming took 6 bases from V and 8 from J; bases not matched to a gene: 7. The CDR3 region has the DNA TGTGCCAGCAGATTTCGGGACAGAGATTCACCCCTCCACTTT. Translation gives CASRFRDRDSPLHF.

Here the CDR3 reads CASSFGASETYEQYF. The CDR3 DNA reads TGTGCCAGCAGCTTCGGGGCTAGCGAGACCTACGAGCAGTACTTC. The V and J genes are TRBV7-2 and TRBJ2-7; possibly TRBD2 for D (6 bases). This CDR3 region has 15 residues. Between the trimmed V and J ends, which lost 3 bases and 2 bases, there was a span of 14 bases. Germline V gives CDR1 SGHTA, CDR2 FQGNSA. The full variable domain, its missing parts supplied by reference TRBV7-2 and TRBJ2-7, is GAGVSQSPSNKVTEKGKDVELRCDPISGHTALYWYRQSLGQGLEFLIYFQGNSAPDKSGLPSDRFSAERTGGSVSTLTIQRTQQEDSAVYLCASSFGASETYEQYFGPGTRLTVT.

The J gene is TRBJ2-1, the V gene TRBV10-3, with 11 bases aligning to TRBD2. Per germline, CDR1 ENHRY and CDR2 SYGVKD. V was pared by 0 bases and J by 9 bases, with 1 base of the junction left unmatched. The CDR3 length is 14 residues. The chain's CDR3 is CAISESLAGGEQFF. The DNA of the CDR3 is TGTGCCATCAGTGAGTCGCTAGCGGGAGGTGAGCAGTTCTTC.

The V call is TRBV6-5, the J call TRBJ1-2, with 7 bases that match TRBD1. Germline loops: CDR1 MNHEY, CDR2 SVGAGI. Trimming took 6 bases from V and 5 from J; bases not matched to a gene: 9. The length of the CDR3 is 14 residues. The CDR3 loop is CASRPRDSKYGYTF. For the CDR3, the DNA is TGTGCCAGCAGACCGCGGGACAGCAAGTATGGCTACACCTTC.

This chain links TRBV5-6 with TRBJ2-1; D perhaps matches TRBD2 (6 bases). V was clipped by 3 bases and J by 8 bases, with 15 bases between them. CDR1 and CDR2 (germline): SGHDT, YYEEEE. This CDR3 comprises 14 residues. The CDR3 spells CASSSGTSRHEQFF. The CDR3, as DNA: TGTGCCAGCAGCTCCGGGACTTCTCGGCATGAGCAGTTCTTC.

The DNA of the CDR3 is TGTGCCTGGAACCAGGGGGCGGACTATGGCTACACCTTC. Encoded protein: CAWNQGADYGYTF. The genes are TRBV30 and TRBJ1-2; 8 bases are a match to TRBD1. Germline CDR1 GTSNPN, CDR2 SVGIG (reference sequence). V lost 4 bases and J lost 3; bases outside the gene matches: 4. The CDR3 contains 13 residues.

The V call is TRBV2, the J call TRBJ1-6, with D maybe TRBD1 (5 bases). The CDR3 has 14 residues. CDR1 and CDR2 from the germline V gene are SNHLY and FYNNEI. Trimming stripped 5 bases from V and 9 bases from J, with 14 bases between. CDR3 sequence: CASSSPPRGSPLHF. The CDR3 DNA follows: TGTGCCAGCAGTTCCCCCCCTAGGGGTTCACCCCTCCACTTT.

The chain combines TRBV14 with TRBJ2-3; D call uncertain. In germline, CDR1 is SGHDN, CDR2 FVKESK. V lost 0 bases and J lost 2, with 12 bases in between. This CDR3 contains 16 residues. CDR3 amino acids: CASSQELRPPTDTQYF. As DNA, the CDR3 is TGTGCCAGCAGCCAAGAATTAAGGCCCCCCACAGATACGCAGTATTTT.

The gene calls are TRBV6-2 or TRBV6-3 and TRBJ1-2; D unresolved. The CDR3 loop spans 11 amino acids. CDR1 is MNHEY, CDR2 SVGEGT, per germline. V dropped 2 bases and J dropped 9 bases, with 7 bases sitting between them. For the CDR3, the DNA is TGTGCCAGCAGTTACGAGGGTAGCTACACCTTC. Its protein product is CASSYEGSYTF.